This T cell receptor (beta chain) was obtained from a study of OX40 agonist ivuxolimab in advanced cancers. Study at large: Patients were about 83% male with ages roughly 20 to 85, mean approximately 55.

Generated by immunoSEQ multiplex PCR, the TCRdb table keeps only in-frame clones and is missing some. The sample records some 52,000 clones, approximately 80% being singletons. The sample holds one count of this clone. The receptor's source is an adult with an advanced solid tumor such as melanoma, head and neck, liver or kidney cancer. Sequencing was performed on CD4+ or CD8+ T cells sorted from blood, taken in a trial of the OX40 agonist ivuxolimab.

The CDR3 region has the DNA TGTGCCAGCAGCTCCCCAGGGGGAGAGCAGTTCTTC. Translation gives CASSSPGGEQFF. The genes are TRBV7-9 and TRBJ2-1; 7 bases are shared with TRBD1. The CDR3 totals 12 residues. Germline V CDR1 and CDR2: SEHNR, FQNEAQ (reference sequence). J gave up 10 bases and V 4 bases, and 4 bases lay outside the gene matches.